The 20 T cell receptor beta chains listed next were all sequenced from one sample in a study of response to subunit inactivated influenza vaccine. Each CDR3 protein is one row after TCRdb ran MiXCR on the RT-PCR reads. This table holds almost 600,000 distinct CDR3 sequences, around 13% found once. Material: PBMCs from blood, obtained roughly 12 days after vaccination. These receptors all stem from a man aged 45-60 years who received an inactivated influenza vaccine.

This clonotype was detected a few times. This chain joins TRBV2 and TRBJ2-1; D is ambiguous. Germline-derived CDR1 and CDR2 are SNHLY and FYNNEI. This CDR3 has 13 residues. Trimming shortened V by 3 bases and J by 6 bases, and 9 bases separated the two germline ends. This CDR3 reads CASSDSFRNEQFF. CDR3 DNA: TGTGCCAGCAGTGATTCGTTCCGCAATGAGCAGTTCTTC.

This clonotype has more than one count but fewer than ten. The chain recombines TRBV20-1 with TRBJ2-7; TRBD2 matches 7 bases. V was pared by 3 bases and J by 5 bases, with 13 bases of the junction left unmatched. Germline V gene lookup returns CDR1 DFQATT and CDR2 SNEGSKA (reference sequence). The CDR3 is 15 amino acids. Here the CDR3 DNA reads TGCAGTGCTAGTCCTGGGCCAGCGGGGAGTCACGAGCAGTACTTC. Translating gives CSASPGPAGSHEQYF.

The CDR3 here is CASSLARGETAEAFF. CDR3 in DNA: TGTGCCAGCAGCTTAGCGAGGGGAGAGACGGCTGAAGCTTTCTTT. V is TRBV7-9 and J is TRBJ1-1, with a possible D match to TRBD1 (5 bases). Germline-derived CDR1 and CDR2 are SEHNR and FQNEAQ (reference sequence). Trimming pared 0 bases from V and 6 bases from J, leaving 14 bases between. The CDR3 is 15 residues long.

V gene TRBV6-2 or TRBV6-3 combines with J gene TRBJ1-1; D remains ambiguous. Germline loops: CDR1 MNHEY, CDR2 SVGEGT. Trimming cost V 8 bases and J 7 bases, with 14 bases left between them. The CDR3 is 12 residues long. CDR3 sequence reads: CASLDPNLEAFF. The CDR3 nucleotides read TGTGCCAGCTTGGACCCTAACCTTGAAGCTTTCTTT.

This clonotype was seen at least ten times. The V and J genes are TRBV29-1 and TRBJ2-1, with D perhaps given as TRBD1 or TRBD2 (7 bases each). Germline values: CDR1 SQVTM, CDR2 ANQGSEA. V was clipped by 6 bases and J by 8 bases, with 20 bases between them. The CDR3 runs 14 residues. CDR3 sequence reads: CSVEWQGGDDEQFF. As DNA, the CDR3 is TGCAGCGTCGAATGGCAGGGGGGGGACGATGAGCAGTTCTTC.

The V gene is TRBV25-1, the J gene TRBJ2-1; a possible D gene is TRBD2 (6 bases). Trimming pared 3 bases from V and 1 base from J, leaving 10 bases between. The CDR3 runs to 15 residues. Germline-derived CDR1 and CDR2 are MGHDK and SYGVNS. The CDR3 DNA is TGTGCCAGCAGTGAGGGGGGTGCATCCTACAATGAGCAGTTCTTC. This codes for CASSEGGASYNEQFF.

This clonotype was counted many times. The chain uses TRBV3-1 and TRBJ1-1; the D is unclear. This CDR3 has 14 amino acids. Germline CDR1 reads LGHDT; CDR2 reads YNNKEL (reference sequence). The V end lost 1 base, the J end lost 5 bases, and 11 bases lay between the germline ends. CDR3 sequence: CASSQAGQRTEAFF. The DNA of the CDR3 is TGTGCCAGCAGCCAAGCCGGCCAGAGGACTGAAGCTTTCTTT.

This clonotype was counted between two and nine times. This chain links TRBV3-1 with TRBJ1-3; 9 bases line up with TRBD1. CDR1 and CDR2 (germline): LGHDT, YNNKEL (reference sequence). CDR3 length: 15 amino acids. Unmatched junction bases numbered 3, after V lost 4 bases and J lost 2 bases. CDR3 sequence reads: CASSRGQGTGNTIYF. The CDR3, as DNA: TGTGCCAGCAGCCGAGGACAGGGGACTGGAAACACCATATATTTT.

This clonotype occurred many times. This chain joins TRBV29-1 and TRBJ2-7, with a weak D call TRBD1 (6 bases). V gave up 6 bases and J gave up 0 bases, with 9 bases separating them. The germline gives CDR1 SQVTM, CDR2 ANQGSEA. CDR3 length: 12 residues. The CDR3 region is CSVSTGSYEQYF. CDR3 DNA sequence: TGCAGCGTATCGACAGGCTCCTACGAGCAGTACTTC.

This clonotype has a handful of counts. The genes are TRBV10-2 and TRBJ2-1; TRBD1 aligns across 11 bases. CDR3 length equals 14 residues. Germline lookup yields CDR1 WSHSY and CDR2 SAAADI. V gave up 8 bases and J gave up 4 bases; unmatched junction bases: 4. This chain's CDR3 is CASVGDRGYNEQFF. In nucleotides, the CDR3 is TGCGCCAGCGTAGGGGACAGGGGGTACAATGAGCAGTTCTTC.

The chain couples TRBV19 to TRBJ2-3, with D perhaps matching TRBD1 or TRBD2 (5 bases each). CDR3 length: 13 residues. V was shortened by 7 bases and J by 5 bases, with 13 bases between the two germline ends. Germline CDR1 is LNHDA and CDR2 is SQIVND (reference sequence). DNA for the CDR3: TGTGCCAGTACCAACCGGGACCAAGATACGCAGTATTTT. It codes for CASTNRDQDTQYF. The whole variable domain, filled in from reference TRBV19 and TRBJ2-3, reads DGGITQSPKYLFRKEGQNVTLSCEQNLNHDAMYWYRQDPGQGLRLIYYSQIVNDFQKGDIAEGYSVSREKKESFPLTVTSAQKNPTAFYLCASTNRDQDTQYFGPGTRLTVL.

There are many counts of this clonotype. The chain employs TRBV29-1 and TRBJ2-7, with D unclear. CDR3 length equals 16 residues. Trimming left V 5 bases short and J 3 bases short, with 23 bases between. CDR1 and CDR2 (germline): SQVTM, ANQGSEA. The CDR3 DNA reads as TGCAGCGTTAAAACGGTTGGGTTCTCCCTGAACTACGAGCAGTACTTC. Its translation: CSVKTVGFSLNYEQYF.

This clonotype was observed a handful of times. V and J are TRBV5-5 and TRBJ2-2; D is uncertain. The length of the CDR3 is 15 residues. Looked up from germline, CDR1 is SGHKS and CDR2 is YYEKEE (reference sequence). V shed 5 bases and J shed 5 bases, with 16 bases lying between them. Written as DNA, the CDR3 is TGTGCCAGCAGGTCCCAAATCGAGAGTACCGGGGAGCTGTTTTTT. Its translation is CASRSQIESTGELFF. Complete variable domain (other parts from reference TRBV5-5 and TRBJ2-2): DAGVTQSPTHLIKTRGQQVTLRCSPISGHKSVSWYQQVLGQGPQFIFQYYEKEERGRGNFPDRFSARQFPNYSSELNVNALLLGDSALYLCASRSQIESTGELFFGEGSRLTVL.

In this sample, this clonotype turned up a few times. The V and J genes are TRBV6-1 and TRBJ2-3; D is uncertain. CDR3 length: 16 amino acids. Germline values: CDR1 MNHNS, CDR2 SASEGT. V lost 0 bases, J lost 8 bases, and 18 bases lay in between. CDR3 in DNA: TGTGCCAGCAGTGAAGCGATAGGAACTTTCGCATCTACGCAGTATTTT. This sequence encodes CASSEAIGTFASTQYF.

A note on this clonotype: Sequence at one end of the junction differs from germline and may be a read error. For the CDR3, the DNA is TGTGCCTGCAGACCGGACCTAACTGGGCCCCAGCATTTT. Protein product: CACRPDLTGPQHF. V is TRBV27 and J is TRBJ1-5; D gene unclear. The CDR3 spans 13 residues. CDR1 is MNHEY and CDR2 is SMNVEV in the germline V gene (reference sequence).

This clonotype was seen ten or more times. The rearrangement joins TRBV6-2 or TRBV6-3 to TRBJ2-7; the D gene could be TRBD1 or TRBD2 (5 bases each). With 4 bases removed from V and 0 bases from J, the gap between germline ends came to 16 bases. CDR3 length equals 16 residues. The germline V gene has CDR1 MNHEY and CDR2 SVGEGT. The CDR3 nucleotides are TGTGCCAGCAGTTGGGACCAAAGTACCTTCTCCTACGAGCAGTACTTC. The encoded protein is CASSWDQSTFSYEQYF.

V usage is TRBV27 and J usage is TRBJ1-2; unclear D gene. Trimming left V 2 bases short and J 0 bases short, with 10 bases between. The CDR3 sequence is 15 residues long. Germline-derived CDR1 and CDR2 are MNHEY and SMNVEV (reference sequence). The CDR3: CASSLGTNSNYGYTF. CDR3 coding DNA: TGTGCCAGCAGTTTAGGCACCAACTCTAACTATGGCTACACCTTC.

This clonotype was counted a few times. The chain carries TRBV9 and TRBJ1-6; D is unclear. The length of the CDR3 is 15 residues. Trimming pared 4 bases from V and 9 bases from J, leaving 17 bases between. Per the germline V gene, CDR1 is SGDLS and CDR2 is YYNGEE. The CDR3 region has the DNA TGTGCCAGCAGCACCGCGACTGCCCCCGGTTCACCCCTCCACTTT. Protein product: CASSTATAPGSPLHF.

This clonotype appeared many times. The V call is TRBV20-1, the J call TRBJ2-2; TRBD2 matches at 7 bases. The CDR3 sequence is 14 residues long. The germline V gene has CDR1 DFQATT and CDR2 SNEGSKA (reference sequence). The J segment lost 4 bases and the V segment lost 0 bases, leaving 2 bases of the junction unmatched. This chain's CDR3 is CSARDRGVTGELFF. CDR3 bases: TGCAGTGCTAGAGATCGGGGGGTCACCGGGGAGCTGTTTTTT.

This clonotype came up a few times. The chain carries TRBV4-2 and TRBJ2-2; D remains unclear. The CDR3 covers 14 residues. CDR1 and CDR2 (germline): LGHNA, YNFKEQ. The ends were cut back, 0 bases at V and 4 bases at J, with 6 bases in the middle. The CDR3 protein is CASSQDWSTGELFF. The CDR3 nucleotides are TGTGCCAGCAGCCAAGATTGGTCCACCGGGGAGCTGTTTTTT.